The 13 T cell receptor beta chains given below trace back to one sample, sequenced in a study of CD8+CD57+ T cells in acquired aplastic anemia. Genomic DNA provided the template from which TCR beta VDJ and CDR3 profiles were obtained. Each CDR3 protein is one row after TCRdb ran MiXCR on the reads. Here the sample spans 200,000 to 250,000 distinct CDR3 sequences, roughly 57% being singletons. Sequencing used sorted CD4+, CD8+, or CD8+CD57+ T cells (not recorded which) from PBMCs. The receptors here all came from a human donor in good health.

The CDR3 DNA reads as TGTGCCAGCAGCTTAGGCCCGGGACTAGCGGGAGTGGAAGAGCAGTACTTC. Protein product: CASSLGPGLAGVEEQYF. V usage is TRBV7-3 and J usage is TRBJ2-7; 14 nucleotides line up with TRBD2. Germline V CDR1 and CDR2: SGHTA, FQGTGA. This CDR3 is built from 17 residues. Trimming at V came to 2 bases and at J to 7 bases, leaving 10 bases not matched to a gene.

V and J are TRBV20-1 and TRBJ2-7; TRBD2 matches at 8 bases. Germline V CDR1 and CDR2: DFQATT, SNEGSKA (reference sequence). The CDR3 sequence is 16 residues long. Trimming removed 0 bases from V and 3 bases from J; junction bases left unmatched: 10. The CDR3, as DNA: TGCAGTGCTAGAGATGTTATAACGGGAGGGGTCTACGAGCAGTACTTC. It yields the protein CSARDVITGGVYEQYF.

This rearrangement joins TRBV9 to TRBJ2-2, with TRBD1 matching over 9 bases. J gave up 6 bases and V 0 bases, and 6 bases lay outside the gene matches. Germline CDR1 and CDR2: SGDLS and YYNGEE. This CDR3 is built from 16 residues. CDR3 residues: CASSVVGTGSAGELFF. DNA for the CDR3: TGTGCCAGCAGCGTAGTTGGGACAGGGTCGGCCGGGGAGCTGTTTTTT.

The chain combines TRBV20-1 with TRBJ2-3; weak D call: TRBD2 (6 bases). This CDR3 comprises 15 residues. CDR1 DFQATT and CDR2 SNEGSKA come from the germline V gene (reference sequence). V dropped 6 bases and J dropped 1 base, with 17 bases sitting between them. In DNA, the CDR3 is TGCAGTGCCACGGGCCTCGGCGGGGGCACAGATACGCAGTATTTT. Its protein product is CSATGLGGGTDTQYF.

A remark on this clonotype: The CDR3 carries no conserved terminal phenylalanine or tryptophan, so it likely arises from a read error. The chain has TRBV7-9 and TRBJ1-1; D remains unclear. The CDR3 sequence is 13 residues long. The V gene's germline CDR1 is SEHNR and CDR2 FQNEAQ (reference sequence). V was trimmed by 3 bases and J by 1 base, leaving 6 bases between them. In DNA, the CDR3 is TGTGCCAGCAGCTTTTCAGAGAACACTGAAGCTTTCCTT. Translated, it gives CASSFSENTEAFL.

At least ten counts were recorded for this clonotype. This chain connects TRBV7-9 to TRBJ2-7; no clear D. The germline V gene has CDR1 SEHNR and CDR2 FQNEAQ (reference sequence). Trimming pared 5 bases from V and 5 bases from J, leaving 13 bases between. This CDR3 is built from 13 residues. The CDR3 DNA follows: TGTGCCAGCAGCCCAAGTACGGCCCACGAGCAGTACTTC. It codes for CASSPSTAHEQYF.

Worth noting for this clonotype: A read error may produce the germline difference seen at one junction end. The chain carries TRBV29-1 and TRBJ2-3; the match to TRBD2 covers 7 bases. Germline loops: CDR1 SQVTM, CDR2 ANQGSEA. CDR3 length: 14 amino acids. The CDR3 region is CSTTSGGNTDAQYF. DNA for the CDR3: TGCAGCACCACCTCGGGGGGAAACACAGATGCGCAGTATTTT.

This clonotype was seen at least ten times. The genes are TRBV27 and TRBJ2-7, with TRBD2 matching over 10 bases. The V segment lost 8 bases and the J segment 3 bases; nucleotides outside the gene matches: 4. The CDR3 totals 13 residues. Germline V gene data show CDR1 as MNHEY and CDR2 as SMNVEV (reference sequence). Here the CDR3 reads CASGASGGYEQYF. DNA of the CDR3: TGTGCCAGCGGGGCTAGCGGGGGCTACGAGCAGTACTTC.

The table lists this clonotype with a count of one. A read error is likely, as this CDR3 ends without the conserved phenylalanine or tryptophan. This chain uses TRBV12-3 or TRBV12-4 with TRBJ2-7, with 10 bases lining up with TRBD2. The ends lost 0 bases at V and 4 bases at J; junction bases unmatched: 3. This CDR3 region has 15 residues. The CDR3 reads CASSLAAGGPYEQYS. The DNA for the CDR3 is TGTGCCAGCAGTTTAGCAGCGGGAGGGCCTTACGAGCAGTACTCC.

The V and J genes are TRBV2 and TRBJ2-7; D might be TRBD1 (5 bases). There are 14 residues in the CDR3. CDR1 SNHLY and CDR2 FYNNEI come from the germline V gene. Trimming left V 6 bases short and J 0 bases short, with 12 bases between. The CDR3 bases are TGTGCCAGCAGCACCGACAGTTACTCCTACGAGCAGTACTTC. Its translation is CASSTDSYSYEQYF.

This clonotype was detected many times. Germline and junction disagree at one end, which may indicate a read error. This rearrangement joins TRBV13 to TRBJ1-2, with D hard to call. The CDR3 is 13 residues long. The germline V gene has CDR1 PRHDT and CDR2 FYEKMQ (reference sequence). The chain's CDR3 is CASSLGLDYGYTF. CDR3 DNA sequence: TGTGCCAGCAGTTTAGGGTTGGACTATGGCTACACCTTC.

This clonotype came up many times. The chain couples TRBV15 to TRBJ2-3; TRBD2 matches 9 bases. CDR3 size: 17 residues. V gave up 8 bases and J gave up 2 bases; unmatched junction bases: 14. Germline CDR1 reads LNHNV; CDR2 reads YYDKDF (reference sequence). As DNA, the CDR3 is TGTGCCACCTCTAGCGGGAAAACTCAACCCTCCACAGATACGCAGTATTTT. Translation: CATSSGKTQPSTDTQYF.

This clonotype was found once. The CDR3 coding sequence is TGTGCCATCAAGGACATAAACTCCTACGAGCAGTACTTC. Translated, it gives CAIKDINSYEQYF. V and J are TRBV10-3 and TRBJ2-7, with D possibly TRBD1 on 5 matching bases. The CDR3 runs 13 residues. The ends were cut back, 7 bases at V and 0 bases at J, with 10 bases in the middle. The germline V gene has CDR1 ENHRY and CDR2 SYGVKD.